Presented here are 4 T cell receptor beta chains from one specimen sequenced in a study of T cell responses to AZD1222 COVID-19 vaccine. Data came from immunoSEQ multiplex PCR; TCRdb stores just in-frame clones and leaves some out. This table has around 170,000 clones, about nine tenths appearing once. The sample consisted of peripheral blood, taken 28 days after the second AZD1222 dose. These TCRs come from an adult who received the AZD1222 COVID-19 vaccine.

V usage is TRBV6-5 and J usage is TRBJ2-2; a weak D match, TRBD1 (6 bases). This CDR3 region has 13 residues. Trimming shortened V by 3 bases and J by 7 bases, and 9 bases separated the two germline ends. Germline CDR1 reads MNHEY; CDR2 reads SVGAGI. The CDR3 region has the DNA TGTGCCAGCAGTTATGGGACACGCGGGGAGCTGTTTTTT. Its protein is CASSYGTRGELFF.

The chain recombines TRBV6-5 with TRBJ2-6; D uncertain. The V end lost 5 bases, the J end lost 4 bases, and 6 bases lay between the germline ends. Germline V gives CDR1 MNHEY, CDR2 SVGAGI. The CDR3 spans 13 residues. CDR3 residues: CASSPWGANVLTF. CDR3 sequence (DNA): TGTGCCAGCAGTCCCTGGGGGGCCAACGTCCTGACTTTC.

The chain links TRBV29-1 to TRBJ1-2; D is uncertain. The ends were cut back, 4 bases at V and 0 bases at J, with 9 bases in the middle. Germline CDR1 is SQVTM and CDR2 is ANQGSEA. This CDR3 comprises 13 residues. CDR3 region: CSVAGRSNYGYTF. The CDR3 nucleotides read TGCAGCGTTGCTGGAAGATCTAACTATGGCTACACCTTC.

The rearrangement uses TRBV27 and TRBJ1-2, with TRBD1 matching over 8 bases. Germline assignment: CDR1 MNHEY and CDR2 SMNVEV (reference sequence). This CDR3 contains 14 residues. J gave up 3 bases and V 7 bases, and 7 bases lay outside the gene matches. In DNA form, the CDR3 reads TGTGCCAGCACGAATACAGGGGGGGACTATGGCTACACCTTC. As protein: CASTNTGGDYGYTF.